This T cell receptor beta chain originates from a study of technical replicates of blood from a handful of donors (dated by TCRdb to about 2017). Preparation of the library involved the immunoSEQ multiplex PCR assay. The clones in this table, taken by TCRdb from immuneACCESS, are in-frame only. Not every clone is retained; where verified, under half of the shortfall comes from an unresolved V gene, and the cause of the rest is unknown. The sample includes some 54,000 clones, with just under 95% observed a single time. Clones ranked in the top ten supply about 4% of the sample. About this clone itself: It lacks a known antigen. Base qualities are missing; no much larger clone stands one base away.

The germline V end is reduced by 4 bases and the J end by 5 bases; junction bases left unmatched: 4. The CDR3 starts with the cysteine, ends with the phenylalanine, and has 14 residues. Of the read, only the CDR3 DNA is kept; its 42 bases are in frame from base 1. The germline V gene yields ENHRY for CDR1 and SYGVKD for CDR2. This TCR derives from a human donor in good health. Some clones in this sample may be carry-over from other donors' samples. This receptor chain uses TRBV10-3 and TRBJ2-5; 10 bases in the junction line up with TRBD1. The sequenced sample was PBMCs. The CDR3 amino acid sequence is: CAISGTGGRETQYF. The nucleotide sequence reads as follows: TGTGCCATCAGTGGGACAGGGGGTAGGGAGACCCAGTACTTC.